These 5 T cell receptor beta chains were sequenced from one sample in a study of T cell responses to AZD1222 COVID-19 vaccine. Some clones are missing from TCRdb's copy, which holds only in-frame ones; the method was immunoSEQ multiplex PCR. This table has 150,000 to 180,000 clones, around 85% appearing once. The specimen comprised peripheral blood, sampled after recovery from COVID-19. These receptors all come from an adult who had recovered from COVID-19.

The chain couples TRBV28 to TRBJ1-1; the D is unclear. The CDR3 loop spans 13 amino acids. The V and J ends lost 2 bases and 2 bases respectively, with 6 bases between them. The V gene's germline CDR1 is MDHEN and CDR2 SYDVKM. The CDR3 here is CASSLKLNTEAFF. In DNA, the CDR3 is TGTGCCAGCAGTTTAAAGCTCAACACTGAAGCTTTCTTT.

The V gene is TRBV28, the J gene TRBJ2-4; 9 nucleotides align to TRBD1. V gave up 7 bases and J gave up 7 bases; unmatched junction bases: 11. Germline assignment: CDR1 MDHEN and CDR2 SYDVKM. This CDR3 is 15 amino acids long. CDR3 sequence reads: CASNHPGQGGNIQYF. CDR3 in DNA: TGTGCCAGCAACCACCCGGGACAGGGAGGGAACATTCAGTACTTC.

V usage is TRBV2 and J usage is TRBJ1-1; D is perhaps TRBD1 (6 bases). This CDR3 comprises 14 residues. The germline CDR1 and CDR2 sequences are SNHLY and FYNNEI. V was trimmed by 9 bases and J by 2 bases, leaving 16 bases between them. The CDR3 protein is CARGGGSRNTEAFF. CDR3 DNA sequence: TGTGCCAGGGGAGGGGGATCAAGAAACACTGAAGCTTTCTTT.

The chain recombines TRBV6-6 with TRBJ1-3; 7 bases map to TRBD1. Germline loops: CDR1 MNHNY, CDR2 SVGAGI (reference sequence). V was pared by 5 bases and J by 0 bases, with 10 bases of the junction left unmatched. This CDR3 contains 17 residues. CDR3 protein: CASSPRQGLYSGNTIYF. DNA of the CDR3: TGTGCCAGCAGTCCCAGACAGGGCCTCTACTCTGGAAACACCATATATTTT.

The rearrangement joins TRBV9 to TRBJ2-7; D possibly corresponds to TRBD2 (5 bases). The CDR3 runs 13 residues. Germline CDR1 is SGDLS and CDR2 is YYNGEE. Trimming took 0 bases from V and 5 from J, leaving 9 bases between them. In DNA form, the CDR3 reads TGTGCCAGCAGCGTAGGACTAAGGAACGAGCAGTACTTC. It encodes CASSVGLRNEQYF.